The 23 T cell receptor beta chains listed next were all sequenced from one sample in a study of blood T cell repertoires in COVID-19. Assay used: immunoSEQ multiplex PCR; TCRdb lists only in-frame clones, some missing. Of 300,000 to 400,000 clones in the sample, around 87% are singletons; the top ten hold 1%. Sequencing was done on a sample of peripheral blood. The receptor set was obtained from a man in his fifties with active or convalescent COVID-19.

This chain links TRBV7-2 with TRBJ2-7; 9 bases are a match to TRBD1. J lost 0 bases, V lost 5 bases, and 8 bases had no gene match. Germline V gene sequence: CDR1 SGHTA, CDR2 FQGNSA. The CDR3 has 16 residues. In DNA form, the CDR3 reads TGTGCCAGCAGCGCCACAGGGGGCCTGAGCTCCTACGAGCAGTACTTC. This encodes CASSATGGLSSYEQYF. Supplemented by reference TRBV7-2 and TRBJ2-7, the full variable domain reads GAGVSQSPSNKVTEKGKDVELRCDPISGHTALYWYRQSLGQGLEFLIYFQGNSAPDKSGLPSDRFSAERTGGSVSTLTIQRTQQEDSAVYLCASSATGGLSSYEQYFGPGTRLTVT.

The chain uses TRBV10-2 and TRBJ2-1, with D perhaps matching TRBD1 (6 bases). CDR3 length: 14 amino acids. The germline V and J ends were trimmed by 4 bases and 6 bases, with 13 bases remaining between them. CDR1 is WSHSY, CDR2 SAAADI, per germline. CDR3 in amino acids: CASSGHTGSNEQFF. DNA of the CDR3: TGCGCCAGCAGTGGGCACACAGGGTCCAATGAGCAGTTCTTC.

The J gene is TRBJ2-3, the V gene TRBV5-1, with 11 positions matching TRBD2. Looked up from germline, CDR1 is SGHRS and CDR2 is YFSETQ. The CDR3 is made up of 16 amino acids. V shed 4 bases, J shed 5 bases, and the junction held 9 bases outside the gene matches. CDR3 sequence (DNA): TGCGCCAGCAGCCTGAGTCTAGCGGGGGGCGGAGATACGCAGTATTTT. Translation gives CASSLSLAGGGDTQYF.

This clone was counted a single time. The chain links TRBV9 to TRBJ2-1; 8 bases agree with TRBD2. Germline-derived CDR1 and CDR2 are SGDLS and YYNGEE. The CDR3 is 15 residues long. The trim removed 2 bases at V and 5 bases at J, leaving 6 bases unmatched. This CDR3 is CASSVFSGGNNEQFF. CDR3 sequence (DNA): TGTGCCAGCAGCGTTTTCAGCGGGGGAAACAATGAGCAGTTCTTC. The variable domain in full, with the rest retrieved from reference TRBV9 and TRBJ2-1, is DSGVTQTPKHLITATGQRVTLRCSPRSGDLSVYWYQQSLDQGLQFLIQYYNGEERAKGNILERFSAQQFPDLHSELNLSSLELGDSALYFCASSVFSGGNNEQFFGPGTRLTVL.

The chain carries TRBV10-3 and TRBJ2-3; 9 nucleotides align to TRBD1. Germline assignment: CDR1 ENHRY and CDR2 SYGVKD. Trimming took 3 bases from V and 8 from J; bases not matched to a gene: 12. There are 16 residues in the CDR3. The CDR3 sequence is CAISEQGQGNGVTQYF. The CDR3 coding sequence is TGTGCCATCAGTGAACAGGGACAGGGAAACGGGGTTACGCAGTATTTT.

Comments on this clone: Within the sample, other DNA sequences also encode this same CDR3. The chain is built from TRBV11-2 and TRBJ2-5, with 8 bases identical to TRBD1. The V gene's germline CDR1 is SGHAT and CDR2 FQNNGV. The CDR3 extends over 14 amino acids. Trimming at V came to 3 bases and at J to 2 bases, leaving 2 bases not matched to a gene. CDR3 residues: CASSFGQGQETQYF. CDR3 coding DNA: TGTGCCAGCAGCTTTGGACAGGGACAAGAGACCCAGTACTTC.

The chain couples TRBV10-2 to TRBJ2-1; TRBD2 agrees at 11 bases. With V trimmed by 5 bases and J by 7 bases, 10 bases remained unmatched. CDR1 is WSHSY, CDR2 SAAADI, per germline. The CDR3 covers 16 residues. CDR3 region: CASSITSGRGLNEQFF. The CDR3 DNA reads as TGCGCCAGCAGTATCACTAGCGGGAGAGGTTTGAATGAGCAGTTCTTC.

The chain couples TRBV2 to TRBJ2-3, with 10 bases aligning to TRBD2. The J segment lost 5 bases and the V segment lost 2 bases, leaving 1 base of the junction unmatched. Germline V gene sequence: CDR1 SNHLY, CDR2 FYNNEI. The CDR3 length is 14 residues. Written as DNA, the CDR3 is TGTGCCAGCAGTGAAATAGCGGGGGGAGATACGCAGTATTTT. Translating it yields CASSEIAGGDTQYF.

The chain uses TRBV9 and TRBJ2-6, with D unclear. The germline V gene encodes CDR1 SGDLS and CDR2 YYNGEE. Trimming stripped 0 bases from V and 0 bases from J, with 4 bases between. The CDR3 sequence is 15 residues long. The CDR3 spells CASSVDISGANVLTF. The CDR3 DNA sequence: TGTGCCAGCAGCGTAGACATCTCTGGGGCCAACGTCCTGACTTTC.

The chain has TRBV30 and TRBJ2-3; 10 nucleotides agree with TRBD2. The CDR3 sequence is 16 residues long. With V trimmed by 2 bases and J by 8 bases, 13 bases remained unmatched. CDR1 is GTSNPN, CDR2 SVGIG, per germline (reference sequence). The CDR3 DNA reads as TGTGCCTGGAGTTCCCCCGAACTAGCGGGGTCGGGTACGCAGTATTTT. This sequence encodes CAWSSPELAGSGTQYF.

The rearrangement links TRBV4-2 to TRBJ2-3; 8 bases agree with TRBD2. J lost 2 bases, V lost 1 base, and 5 bases had no gene match. The germline gives CDR1 LGHNA, CDR2 YNFKEQ. This CDR3 spans 16 amino acids. For the CDR3, the DNA is TGTGCCAGCAGCCAAGCCCAGCGGGGGCCCACAGATACGCAGTATTTT. Its protein product is CASSQAQRGPTDTQYF.

This clone was counted a single time. The chain employs TRBV24-1 and TRBJ2-5; D perhaps matches TRBD1 (5 bases). Germline loops: CDR1 KGHDR, CDR2 SFDVKD. Deletions cut 4 bases from V and 7 bases from J, with 15 bases between. The CDR3 has 14 residues. The CDR3 reads CATSDSNGHSTQYF. CDR3 DNA sequence: TGTGCCACCAGTGACTCGAACGGACATTCGACCCAGTACTTC.

The rearrangement links TRBV10-3 to TRBJ1-1; 8 bases align to TRBD1. Trimming cost V 4 bases and J 3 bases; bases outside gene matches: 7. Germline CDR1 is ENHRY and CDR2 is SYGVKD. This CDR3 has 15 amino acids. CDR3 DNA sequence: TGTGCCATCAGTGGGAAGGACAGGGCCCACACTGAAGCTTTCTTT. Translation gives CAISGKDRAHTEAFF.

The chain employs TRBV18 and TRBJ1-2, with a possible D match to TRBD1 (6 bases). The CDR3 loop spans 12 amino acids. V shed 6 bases and J shed 7 bases, with 12 bases lying between them. Germline CDR1 is KGHSH and CDR2 is LQKENI. CDR3 region: CASSKQGFGYTF. The DNA for the CDR3 is TGTGCCAGCTCTAAACAGGGATTTGGCTACACCTTC. Full variable domain (remainder filled in from reference TRBV18 and TRBJ1-2): NAGVMQNPRHLVRRRGQEARLRCSPMKGHSHVYWYRQLPEEGLKFMVYLQKENIIDESGMPKERFSAEFPKEGPSILRIQQVVRGDSAAYFCASSKQGFGYTFGSGTRLTVV.

The V gene is TRBV19, the J gene TRBJ1-3; TRBD1 agrees at 8 bases. Trimming at V came to 9 bases and at J to 1 base, leaving 5 bases not matched to a gene. CDR1 and CDR2 from the germline V gene are LNHDA and SQIVND (reference sequence). The CDR3 has 14 amino acids. CDR3 loop: CASTQGASGNTIYF. CDR3 nucleotides: TGTGCCAGCACTCAGGGGGCGTCTGGAAACACCATATATTTT.

This sequence joins TRBV19 and TRBJ1-1; D might be TRBD1 (5 bases). This CDR3 contains 14 residues. Germline CDR1 LNHDA, CDR2 SQIVND (reference sequence). The V gene lost 7 bases and the J gene lost 4 bases, with 16 bases spanning the gap. In nucleotides, the CDR3 is TGTGCCAGTATGGGGCTCCCCGGGAGCACTGAAGCTTTCTTT. Translation gives CASMGLPGSTEAFF.

The chain has TRBV9 and TRBJ2-1; 8 bases map to TRBD1. Per the germline V gene, CDR1 is SGDLS and CDR2 is YYNGEE. Trimming at V came to 1 base and at J to 6 bases, leaving 3 bases not matched to a gene. There are 14 residues in the CDR3. This CDR3 is CASSVQGAFNEQFF. Written as DNA, the CDR3 is TGTGCCAGCAGCGTACAGGGGGCGTTCAATGAGCAGTTCTTC.

The chain uses TRBV11-2 and TRBJ2-7; 7 bases map to TRBD1. V lost 4 bases, J lost 3 bases, and 12 bases stayed unmatched. CDR1 is SGHAT, CDR2 FQNNGV, per germline. The CDR3 length is 16 residues. CDR3 region: CASSSRRQGINYEQYF. In DNA, the CDR3 is TGTGCCAGCAGCTCCCGTAGACAGGGCATCAACTACGAGCAGTACTTC.

CDR3: CASSLDPPGADTQYF. CDR3 DNA: TGTGCCAGCAGCTTGGATCCCCCGGGAGCAGATACGCAGTATTTT. This chain links TRBV5-6 with TRBJ2-3; possible D gene TRBD2, 6 bases. This CDR3 spans 15 amino acids. Germline V gene data show CDR1 as SGHDT and CDR2 as YYEEEE. V was trimmed by 0 bases and J by 4 bases, leaving 12 bases between them. Complete variable domain (other parts from reference TRBV5-6 and TRBJ2-3): DAGVTQSPTHLIKTRGQQVTLRCSPKSGHDTVSWYQQALGQGPQFIFQYYEEEERQRGNFPDRFSGHQFPNYSSELNVNALLLGDSALYLCASSLDPPGADTQYFGPGTRLTVL.

The chain links TRBV19 to TRBJ1-4, with TRBD1 matching 7 bases. With 6 bases clipped from V and 8 bases from J, the junction kept 12 bases outside the gene matches. The germline gives CDR1 LNHDA, CDR2 SQIVND (reference sequence). The CDR3 is 15 amino acids. CDR3 sequence reads: CASSPHRGQEEKLFF. Written as DNA, the CDR3 is TGTGCCAGTAGCCCTCACAGGGGTCAAGAAGAAAAACTGTTTTTT.

The chain combines TRBV7-2 with TRBJ2-2, with a tentative D call TRBD2 (5 bases). Germline V CDR1 and CDR2: SGHTA, FQGNSA. CDR3 length: 15 residues. Trimming took off 5 bases at V and 2 bases at J, with 12 bases between the two ends. CDR3 DNA sequence: TGTGCCAGCAGCGTGAGGACTCTCAACACCGGGGAGCTGTTTTTT. Translation: CASSVRTLNTGELFF. The variable domain in full, with the rest retrieved from reference TRBV7-2 and TRBJ2-2, is GAGVSQSPSNKVTEKGKDVELRCDPISGHTALYWYRQSLGQGLEFLIYFQGNSAPDKSGLPSDRFSAERTGGSVSTLTIQRTQQEDSAVYLCASSVRTLNTGELFFGEGSRLTVL.

This clone has a single count. The rearrangement uses TRBV6-5 and TRBJ2-2, with a possible D match to TRBD2 (7 bases). The germline CDR1 and CDR2 sequences are MNHEY and SVGAGI. There are 16 residues in the CDR3. V was pared by 4 bases and J by 1 base, with 13 bases between. For the CDR3, the DNA is TGTGCCAGCAGTTTAACGGGGGGCCTGAACACCGGGGAGCTGTTTTTT. Translated, it gives CASSLTGGLNTGELFF.

The chain recombines TRBV18 with TRBJ1-5; 7 bases map to TRBD1. Germline loops: CDR1 KGHSH, CDR2 LQKENI. The ends lost 4 bases at V and 5 bases at J; junction bases unmatched: 2. The CDR3 sequence is 13 residues long. CDR3 sequence: CASSRQGDQPQHF. The DNA of the CDR3 is TGTGCCAGCTCACGGCAGGGGGATCAGCCCCAGCATTTT.